This is a list of T cell receptor beta chains from one sample in a study of blood T cells in healthy people across ages. Each CDR3 protein gets one entry after TCRdb re-called the 5' RACE reads with MiXCR. Here the sample spans about 1.4 million distinct CDR3 sequences, approximately 59% being singletons. The sequenced sample consisted of blood. These TCRs come from a man younger than 30 in good health. Both conserved end residues are part of each CDR3. D genes are given only for firm matches. Where a row states a size, it is once, few, many or the class of an expanded clone; other rows omit it.

once	NA	TRBV7-2	TRBJ1-2	CASSLGARGTGNGYTF	TGTGCCAGCAGCTTAGGAGCGAGGGGAACGGGAAATGGCTACACCTTC
NA	TRBD1	TRBV2	TRBJ2-7	CASTLGTGGEQYF	TGTGCCAGCACCCTAGGGACAGGGGGCGAGCAGTACTTC
NA	TRBD2	TRBV12-3/TRBV12-4	TRBJ2-1	CASSPTSGNNNEQFF	TGTGCCAGCAGCCCGACTAGCGGGAACAACAATGAGCAGTTCTTC
NA	NA	TRBV14	TRBJ2-7	CASSQGVGRDEKGYEQYF	TGTGCCAGCAGCCAAGGGGTAGGACGGGACGAGAAGGGTTACGAGCAGTACTTC
NA	NA	TRBV28	TRBJ2-7	CASIGTFHDEQYF	TGTGCCAGCATCGGAACCTTTCACGACGAGCAGTACTTC
few	NA	TRBV7-2	TRBJ2-5	CASSPGAPYIKETQYF	TGTGCCAGCAGCCCCGGGGCCCCATATATAAAAGAGACCCAGTACTTC
NA	NA	TRBV7-9	TRBJ1-2	CASSLGPGQFNHGYTF	TGTGCCAGCAGCTTAGGGCCCGGACAGTTTAACCATGGCTACACCTTC
NA	TRBD2	TRBV4-1	TRBJ2-7	CASTLLAASSYEQYF	TGCGCCAGCACACTACTAGCGGCAAGTTCCTACGAGCAGTACTTC
NA	NA	TRBV20-1	TRBJ2-7	CSARPPGAYEFEQYF	TGCAGTGCTAGACCTCCAGGGGCTTATGAGTTCGAGCAGTACTTC
NA	TRBD2	TRBV5-1	TRBJ2-3	CASSLTGGYTDTQYF	TGCGCCAGCAGCTTGACGGGAGGATACACAGATACGCAGTATTTT
few	NA	TRBV20-1	TRBJ2-5	CSARDDVFETQYF	TGCAGTGCTAGAGATGACGTTTTTGAGACCCAGTACTTC
NA	TRBD2	TRBV13	TRBJ2-5	CASSLEYSRGGVETQYF	TGTGCCAGCAGCTTAGAATATTCGCGGGGGGGCGTGGAGACCCAGTACTTC
NA	NA	TRBV4-2	TRBJ2-7	CASSQNPVGRAYEQYF	TGTGCCAGCAGCCAAAACCCCGTGGGCAGGGCTTACGAGCAGTACTTC
NA	NA	TRBV5-1	TRBJ2-1	CASSLGVNEQTFRNEQFF	TGCGCCAGCAGCTTGGGGGTTAACGAACAGACTTTTCGGAATGAGCAGTTCTTC
NA	NA	TRBV27	TRBJ2-1	CASSSQKSTDKGFF	TGTGCCAGCAGTTCCCAGAAATCGACAGACAAGGGGTTCTTC
NA	TRBD2	TRBV20-1	TRBJ2-1	CSASPEWRGGQNEQFF	TGCAGTGCTAGCCCGGAGTGGCGGGGGGGCCAAAATGAGCAGTTCTTC
NA	TRBD2	TRBV7-9	TRBJ2-1	CASSFGLAGGQVEQFF	TGTGCCAGCAGCTTCGGACTAGCGGGGGGGCAAGTTGAGCAGTTCTTC